Detailed here is one T cell receptor beta chain. This sample was taken from a study of monozygotic twins with cystic fibrosis. Study as a whole: With about 15 PCR cycles, barcoded libraries came from roughly 2.9 micrograms of fragmented DNA.

Generated by immunoSEQ multiplex PCR, the TCRdb table keeps only in-frame clones and is missing some. Here the sample spans 30,000 to 40,000 clones, approximately 70% being singletons. The CDR3 loop spans 10 amino acids. Per the germline V gene, CDR1 is SNHLY and CDR2 is FYNNEI. Between the trimmed V and J ends, which lost 3 bases and 12 bases, there was a span of 8 bases. The clonotype was recovered from a girl aged 10 to 17 with cystic fibrosis. The chain couples TRBV2 to TRBJ1-2; a weak D match, TRBD1 (5 bases). The sequenced sample was blood. CDR3 DNA sequence: TGTGCCAGCAGTGACAGGGTCAACACCTTC. Translated, it gives CASSDRVNTF. The entire variable domain, with the rest obtained from reference TRBV2 and TRBJ1-2, is as follows: EPEVTQTPSHQVTQMGQEVILRCVPISNHLYFYWYRQILGQKVEFLVSFYNNEISEKSEIFDDQFSVERPDGSNFTLKIRSTKLEDSAMYFCASSDRVNTFGSGTRLTVV.